The source of this TCR beta chain is a study of cytomegalovirus exposure and HLA in healthy donors. This clone was observed once. Its antigen is undetermined. PCR involved 60 Vbeta and 13 Jbeta primers. Generated by immunoSEQ multiplex PCR, the TCRdb table keeps only in-frame clones and is missing some. The sample carries around 90,000 clones, around 85% recorded once. Broader study findings: In a later analysis, HLA-associated TCR beta chains were more clonally expanded than equally common others.

J was trimmed by 5 bases and V by 4 bases; bases with no gene match: 5. The germline V gene encodes CDR1 SQVTM and CDR2 ANQGSEA. The CDR3 extends over 13 amino acids. What was sequenced was PBMCs. The chain links TRBV29-1 to TRBJ1-5; 7 bases fit TRBD1. This TCR was sampled from a man aged 35 to 55 in good health and CMV-seropositive. The CDR3 DNA sequence: TGCAGCGTTGGACAGGGACTCTATCAGCCCCAGCATTTT. Its translation is CSVGQGLYQPQHF. Filled out from reference TRBV29-1 and TRBJ1-5, the complete variable domain reads SAVISQKPSRDICQRGTSLTIQCQVDSQVTMMFWYRQQPGQSLTLIATANQGSEATYESGFVIDKFPISRPNLTFSTLTVSNMSPEDSSIYLCSVGQGLYQPQHFGDGTRLSIL.